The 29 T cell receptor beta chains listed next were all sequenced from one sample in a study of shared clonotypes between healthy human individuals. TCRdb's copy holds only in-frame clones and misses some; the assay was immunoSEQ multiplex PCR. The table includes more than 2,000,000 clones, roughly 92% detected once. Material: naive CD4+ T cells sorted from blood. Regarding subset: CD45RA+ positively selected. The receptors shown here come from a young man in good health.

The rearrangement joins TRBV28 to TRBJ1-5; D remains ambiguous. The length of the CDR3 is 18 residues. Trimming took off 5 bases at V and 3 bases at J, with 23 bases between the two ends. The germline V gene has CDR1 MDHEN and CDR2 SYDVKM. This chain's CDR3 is CASSPGPLTDWFNQPQHF. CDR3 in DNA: TGTGCCAGCAGTCCCGGACCACTAACGGACTGGTTCAATCAGCCCCAGCATTTT.

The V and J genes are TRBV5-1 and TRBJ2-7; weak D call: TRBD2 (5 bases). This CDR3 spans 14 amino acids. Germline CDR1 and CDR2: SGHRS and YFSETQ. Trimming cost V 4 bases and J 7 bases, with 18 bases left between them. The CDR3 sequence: CASSQEDSTREQYF. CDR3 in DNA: TGCGCCAGCAGCCAGGAGGACTCCACTAGGGAGCAGTACTTC.

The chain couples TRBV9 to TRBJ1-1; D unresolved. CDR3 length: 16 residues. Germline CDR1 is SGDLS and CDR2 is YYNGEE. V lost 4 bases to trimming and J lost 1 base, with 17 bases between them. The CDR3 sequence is CASSPLGRSQNTEAFF. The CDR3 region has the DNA TGTGCCAGCAGCCCACTGGGGAGGAGCCAGAACACTGAAGCTTTCTTT.

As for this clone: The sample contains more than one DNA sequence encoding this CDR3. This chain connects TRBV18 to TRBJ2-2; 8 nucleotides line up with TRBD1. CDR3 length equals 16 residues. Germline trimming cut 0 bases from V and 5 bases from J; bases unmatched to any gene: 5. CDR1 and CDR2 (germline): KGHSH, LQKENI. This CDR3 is CASSPPGQGGTGELFF. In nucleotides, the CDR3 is TGTGCCAGCTCACCACCTGGACAGGGAGGTACCGGGGAGCTGTTTTTT.

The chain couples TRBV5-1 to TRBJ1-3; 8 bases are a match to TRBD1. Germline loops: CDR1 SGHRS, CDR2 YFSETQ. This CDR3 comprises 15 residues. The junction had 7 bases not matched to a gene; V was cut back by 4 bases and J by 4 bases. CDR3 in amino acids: CASSTDRGGGNTIYF. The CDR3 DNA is TGCGCCAGCAGCACTGACAGGGGCGGCGGAAACACCATATATTTT.

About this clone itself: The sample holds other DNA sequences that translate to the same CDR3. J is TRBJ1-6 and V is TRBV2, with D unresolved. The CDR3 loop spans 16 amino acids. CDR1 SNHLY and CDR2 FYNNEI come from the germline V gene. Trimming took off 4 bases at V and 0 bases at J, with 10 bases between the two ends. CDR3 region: CASSVGRSSYNSPLHF. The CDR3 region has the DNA TGTGCCAGCAGTGTGGGGAGGAGCTCCTATAATTCACCCCTCCACTTT.

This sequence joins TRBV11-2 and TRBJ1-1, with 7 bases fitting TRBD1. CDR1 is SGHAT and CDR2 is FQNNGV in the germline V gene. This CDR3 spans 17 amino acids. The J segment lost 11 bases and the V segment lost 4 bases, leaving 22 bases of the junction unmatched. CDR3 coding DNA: TGTGCCAGCAGCTCGCTCAACCTCCGGGACAGATCGGTGAGTGCTTTCTTT. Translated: CASSSLNLRDRSVSAFF.

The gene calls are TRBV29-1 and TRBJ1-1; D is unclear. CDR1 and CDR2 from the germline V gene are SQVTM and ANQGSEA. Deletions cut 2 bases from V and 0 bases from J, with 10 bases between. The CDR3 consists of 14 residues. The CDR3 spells CSVERGVMNTEAFF. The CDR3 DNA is TGCAGCGTTGAACGCGGAGTTATGAACACTGAAGCTTTCTTT.

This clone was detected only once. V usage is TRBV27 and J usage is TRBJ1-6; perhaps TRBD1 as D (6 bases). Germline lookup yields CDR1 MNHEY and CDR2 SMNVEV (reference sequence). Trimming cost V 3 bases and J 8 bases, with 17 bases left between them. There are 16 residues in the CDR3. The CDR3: CASSFQPGPGDSPLHF. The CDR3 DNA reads TGTGCCAGCAGTTTTCAGCCGGGACCAGGGGATTCACCCCTCCACTTT.

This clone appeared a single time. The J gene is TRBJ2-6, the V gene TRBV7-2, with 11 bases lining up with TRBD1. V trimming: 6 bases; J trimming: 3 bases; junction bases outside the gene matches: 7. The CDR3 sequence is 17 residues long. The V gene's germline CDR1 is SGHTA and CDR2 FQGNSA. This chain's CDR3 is CASSTRTGGYGANVLTF. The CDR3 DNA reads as TGTGCCAGCAGTACTAGGACAGGGGGCTATGGGGCCAACGTCCTGACTTTC.

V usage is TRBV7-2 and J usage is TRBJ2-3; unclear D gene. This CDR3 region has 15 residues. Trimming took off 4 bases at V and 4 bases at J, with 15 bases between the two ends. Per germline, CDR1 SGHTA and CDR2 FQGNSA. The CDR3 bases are TGTGCCAGCAGCTCGTCGGCGGTCTTCGCAGATACGCAGTATTTT. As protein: CASSSSAVFADTQYF.

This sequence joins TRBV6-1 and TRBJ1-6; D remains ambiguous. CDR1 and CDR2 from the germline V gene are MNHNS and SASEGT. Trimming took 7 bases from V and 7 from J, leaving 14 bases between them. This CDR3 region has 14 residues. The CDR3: CASTVQRGNSPLHF. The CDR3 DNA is TGTGCCAGCACAGTCCAGCGAGGGAATTCACCCCTCCACTTT.

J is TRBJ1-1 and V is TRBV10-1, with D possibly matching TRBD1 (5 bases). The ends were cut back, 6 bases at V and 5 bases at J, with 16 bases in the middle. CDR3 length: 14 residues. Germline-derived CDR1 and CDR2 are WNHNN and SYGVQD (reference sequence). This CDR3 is CASSSRGVGTEAFF. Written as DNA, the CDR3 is TGCGCCAGCAGCTCGCGGGGGGTGGGTACTGAAGCTTTCTTT.

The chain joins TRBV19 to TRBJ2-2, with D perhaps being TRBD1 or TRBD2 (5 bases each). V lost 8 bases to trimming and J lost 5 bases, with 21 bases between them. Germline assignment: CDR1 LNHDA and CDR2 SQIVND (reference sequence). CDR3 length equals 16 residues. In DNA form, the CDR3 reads TGTGCCAGTCAGACCCTCGGGACGTCAACTACCGGGGAGCTGTTTTTT. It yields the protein CASQTLGTSTTGELFF.

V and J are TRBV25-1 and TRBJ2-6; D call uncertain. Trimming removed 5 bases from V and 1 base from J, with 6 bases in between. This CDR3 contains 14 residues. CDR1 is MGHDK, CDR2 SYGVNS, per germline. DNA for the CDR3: TGTGCCAGCAGTTTTGCTTCTGGGGCCAACGTCCTGACTTTC. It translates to CASSFASGANVLTF.

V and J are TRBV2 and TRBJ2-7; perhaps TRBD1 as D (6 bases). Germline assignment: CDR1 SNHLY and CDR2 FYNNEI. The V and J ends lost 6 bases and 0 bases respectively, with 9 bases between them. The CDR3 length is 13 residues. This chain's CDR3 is CASRGQLSYEQYF. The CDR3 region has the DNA TGTGCCAGCAGAGGACAGCTCTCCTACGAGCAGTACTTC. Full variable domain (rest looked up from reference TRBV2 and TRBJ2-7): EPEVTQTPSHQVTQMGQEVILRCVPISNHLYFYWYRQILGQKVEFLVSFYNNEISEKSEIFDDQFSVERPDGSNFTLKIRSTKLEDSAMYFCASRGQLSYEQYFGPGTRLTVT.

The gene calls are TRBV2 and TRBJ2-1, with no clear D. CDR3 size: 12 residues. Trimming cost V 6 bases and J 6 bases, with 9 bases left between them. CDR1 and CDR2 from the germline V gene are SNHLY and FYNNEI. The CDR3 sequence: CASSPVANEQFF. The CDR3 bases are TGTGCCAGCAGCCCAGTAGCCAATGAGCAGTTCTTC.

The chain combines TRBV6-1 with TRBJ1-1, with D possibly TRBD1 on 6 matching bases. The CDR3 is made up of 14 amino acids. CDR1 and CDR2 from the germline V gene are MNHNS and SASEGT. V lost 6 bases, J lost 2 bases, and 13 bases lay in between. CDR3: CASSAGTLNTEAFF. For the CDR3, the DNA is TGTGCCAGCAGCGCCGGGACACTTAACACTGAAGCTTTCTTT.

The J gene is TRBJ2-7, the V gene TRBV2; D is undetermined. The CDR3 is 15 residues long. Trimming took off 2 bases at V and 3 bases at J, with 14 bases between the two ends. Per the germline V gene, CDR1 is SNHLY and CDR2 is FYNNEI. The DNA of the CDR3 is TGTGCCAGCAGTGAACTTCGTCAGATCAGCTACGAGCAGTACTTC. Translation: CASSELRQISYEQYF.

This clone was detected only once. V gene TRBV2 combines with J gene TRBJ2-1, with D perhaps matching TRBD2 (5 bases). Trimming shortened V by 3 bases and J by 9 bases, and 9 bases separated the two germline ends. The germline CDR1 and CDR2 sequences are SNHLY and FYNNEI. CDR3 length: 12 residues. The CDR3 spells CASSDGVGEQFF. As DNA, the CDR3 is TGTGCCAGCAGTGACGGGGTGGGTGAGCAGTTCTTC. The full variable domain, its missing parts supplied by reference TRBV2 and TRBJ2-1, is EPEVTQTPSHQVTQMGQEVILRCVPISNHLYFYWYRQILGQKVEFLVSFYNNEISEKSEIFDDQFSVERPDGSNFTLKIRSTKLEDSAMYFCASSDGVGEQFFGPGTRLTVL.

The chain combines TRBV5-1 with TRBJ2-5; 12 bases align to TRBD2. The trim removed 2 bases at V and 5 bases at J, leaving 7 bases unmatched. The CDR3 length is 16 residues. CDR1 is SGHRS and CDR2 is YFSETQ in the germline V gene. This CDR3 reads CASSLSSGRAGETQYF. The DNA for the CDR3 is TGCGCCAGCAGCTTATCTAGCGGGAGGGCCGGTGAGACCCAGTACTTC.

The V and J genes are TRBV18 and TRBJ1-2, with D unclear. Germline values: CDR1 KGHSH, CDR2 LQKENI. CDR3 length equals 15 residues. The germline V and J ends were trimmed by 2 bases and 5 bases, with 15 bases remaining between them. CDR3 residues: CASSPAAKKEYGYTF. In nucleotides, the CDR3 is TGTGCCAGCTCACCAGCGGCAAAAAAGGAGTATGGCTACACCTTC.

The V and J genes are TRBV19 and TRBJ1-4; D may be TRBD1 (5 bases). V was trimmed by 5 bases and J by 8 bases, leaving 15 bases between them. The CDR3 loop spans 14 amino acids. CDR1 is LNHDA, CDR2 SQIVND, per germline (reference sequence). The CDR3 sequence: CASSFRAVEEKLFF. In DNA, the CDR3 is TGTGCCAGTAGTTTCAGGGCGGTGGAGGAAAAACTGTTTTTT. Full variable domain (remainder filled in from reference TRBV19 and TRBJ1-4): DGGITQSPKYLFRKEGQNVTLSCEQNLNHDAMYWYRQDPGQGLRLIYYSQIVNDFQKGDIAEGYSVSREKKESFPLTVTSAQKNPTAFYLCASSFRAVEEKLFFGSGTQLSVL.

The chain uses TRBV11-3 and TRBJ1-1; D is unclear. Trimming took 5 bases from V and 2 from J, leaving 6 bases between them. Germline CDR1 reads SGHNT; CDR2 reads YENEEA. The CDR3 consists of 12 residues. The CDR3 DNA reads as TGTGCCAGCAGCCGATTAAACACTGAAGCTTTCTTT. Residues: CASSRLNTEAFF.

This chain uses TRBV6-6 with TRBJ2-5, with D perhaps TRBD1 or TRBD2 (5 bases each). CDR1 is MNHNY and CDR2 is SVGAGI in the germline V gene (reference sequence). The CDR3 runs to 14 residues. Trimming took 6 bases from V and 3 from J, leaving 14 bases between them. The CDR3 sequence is CASSQEVGEETQYF. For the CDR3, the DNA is TGTGCCAGCAGCCAGGAGGTAGGGGAAGAGACCCAGTACTTC.

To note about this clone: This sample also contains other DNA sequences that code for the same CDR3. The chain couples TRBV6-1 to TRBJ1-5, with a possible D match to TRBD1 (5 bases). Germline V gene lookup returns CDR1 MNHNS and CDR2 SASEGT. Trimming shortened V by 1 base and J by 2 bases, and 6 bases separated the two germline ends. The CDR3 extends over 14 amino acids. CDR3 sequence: CASSEEGGNQPQHF. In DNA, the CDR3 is TGTGCCAGCAGTGAAGAAGGGGGCAATCAGCCCCAGCATTTT.

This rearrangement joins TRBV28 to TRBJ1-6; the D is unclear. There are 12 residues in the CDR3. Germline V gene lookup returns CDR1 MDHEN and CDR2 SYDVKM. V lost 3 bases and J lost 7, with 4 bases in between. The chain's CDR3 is CASSLANSPLHF. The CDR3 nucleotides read TGTGCCAGCAGTTTGGCAAATTCACCCCTCCACTTT.

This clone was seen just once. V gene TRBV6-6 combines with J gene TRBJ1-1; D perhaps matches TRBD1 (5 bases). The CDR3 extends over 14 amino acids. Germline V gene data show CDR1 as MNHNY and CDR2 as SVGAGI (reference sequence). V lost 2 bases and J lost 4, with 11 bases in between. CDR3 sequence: CASSYVGGSTEAFF. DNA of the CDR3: TGTGCCAGCAGTTACGTTGGGGGTAGCACTGAAGCTTTCTTT.

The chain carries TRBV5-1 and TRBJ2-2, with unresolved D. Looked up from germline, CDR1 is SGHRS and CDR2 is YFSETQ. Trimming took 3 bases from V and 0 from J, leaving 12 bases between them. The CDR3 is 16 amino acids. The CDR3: CASSSGTASNTGELFF. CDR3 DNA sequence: TGCGCCAGCAGCTCAGGAACAGCTTCGAACACCGGGGAGCTGTTTTTT.